The T cell receptor (beta chain) described here comes from a study of T cell repertoires in cytomegalovirus infection. Study overall: Through public TCR beta signatures, both CMV infection and matching HLA type were indicated.

Notes on the study in general: Cumulative public TCR beta family frequency identified CMV carriers with the relevant HLA. The ex vivo response showed dominance by HLA-C-restricted CMV-specific TCR beta clonotypes.

A note on this clonotype: Its antigen is not known.

In TCRdb, the reads were re-called with MiXCR into one record per CDR3 protein. The sample shows approximately 310,000 distinct CDR3 sequences, around a quarter of them seen only once. The CDR3 sequence is 15 residues long. V was pared by 2 bases and J by 1 base, with 4 bases of the junction left unmatched. The germline V gene has CDR1 SGHTA and CDR2 FQGTGA. V gene TRBV7-3 combines with J gene TRBJ2-5; TRBD2 agrees at 7 bases. The sequence derives from a human donor in good health (CMV status not recorded). Some clones in this sample may be carry-over from other donors' samples. This sample comprised cultured PBMCs, obtained from culture after CMV antigen stimulation. Here the CDR3 reads CASSLDGRPQETQYF. The CDR3, as DNA: TGTGCCAGCAGCTTAGACGGGAGGCCCCAAGAGACCCAGTACTTC.